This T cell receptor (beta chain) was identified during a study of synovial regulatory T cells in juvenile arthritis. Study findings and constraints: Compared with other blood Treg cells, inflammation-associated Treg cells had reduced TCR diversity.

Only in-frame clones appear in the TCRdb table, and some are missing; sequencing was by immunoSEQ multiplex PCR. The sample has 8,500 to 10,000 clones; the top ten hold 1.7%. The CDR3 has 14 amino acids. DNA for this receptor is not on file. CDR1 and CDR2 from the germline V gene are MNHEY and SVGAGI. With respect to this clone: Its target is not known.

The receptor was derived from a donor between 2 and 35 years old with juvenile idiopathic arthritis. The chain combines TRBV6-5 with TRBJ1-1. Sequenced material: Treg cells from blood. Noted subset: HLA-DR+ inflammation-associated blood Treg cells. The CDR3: CASGQGGLNTEAFF.